Here is one T cell receptor (beta chain) with its context. What it recognizes is unknown. The CDR3 length is 15 residues. The germline V and J ends were trimmed by 0 bases and 2 bases, with 12 bases remaining between them. Germline V gene sequence: CDR1 SGHKS, CDR2 YYEKEE (reference sequence). Patients who had autoimmune disease history or got systemic immunosuppression were left out. Drawing of blood for sampling happened at baseline, at cycle 4 day 1, and at cycle 7 day 1. This sample was included in a study of OX40 agonist ivuxolimab in advanced cancers. Looking at the study overall: Ivuxolimab, an antibody acting as an agonist of OX40 (CD134), was used to treat patients.

Sequencing was performed with immunoSEQ multiplex PCR; in TCRdb, only in-frame clones are kept and a portion is missing. Of about 58,000 clones listed, approximately 90% are singletons. Findings of the study overall: In the expanded peripheral T cells, antigen specificity was never determined.

V is TRBV5-5 and J is TRBJ2-7; D is uncertain. This receptor was taken from an adult with an advanced solid tumor such as melanoma, head and neck, liver or kidney cancer. Sequenced material: CD4+ or CD8+ T cells sorted from blood, taken in a trial of the OX40 agonist ivuxolimab. The DNA of the CDR3 is TGTGCCAGCAGCTTGGAGACTCCCTTTCCCTACGAGCAGTACGTC. Protein product: CASSLETPFPYEQYV.